The 7 T cell receptor beta chains in this list originate from one sample, sequenced in a study of cytomegalovirus exposure and HLA in healthy donors. In the PCR, 60 Vbeta and 13 Jbeta primers were used. Profiling relied on immunoSEQ multiplex PCR, and the TCRdb table lists in-frame clones only, not all of them. The sample gives roughly 130,000 clones, roughly four fifths of which show up once; around 1.4% is in the top ten. Material for sequencing was PBMCs. These receptors originate from a woman between 40 and 50 years old in good health and CMV-seronegative.

This clone was recorded a few times. V gene TRBV5-4 combines with J gene TRBJ1-1; D is ambiguous. The germline CDR1 and CDR2 sequences are SGHNT and YYREEE (reference sequence). V was cut by 4 bases and J by 5 bases, with 12 bases left in between. This CDR3 is built from 13 residues. CDR3 nucleotide sequence: TGTGCCAGCAGCCCTGGTGACACAACTGAAGCTTTCTTT. This sequence encodes CASSPGDTTEAFF.

This chain joins TRBV2 and TRBJ2-5, with 8 bases identical to TRBD2. This CDR3 has 13 amino acids. Trimming removed 4 bases from V and 3 bases from J; junction bases left unmatched: 1. The germline CDR1 and CDR2 sequences are SNHLY and FYNNEI. The CDR3 reads CASSVGLEETQYF. The DNA for the CDR3 is TGTGCCAGCAGTGTGGGACTAGAAGAGACCCAGTACTTC.

This clone has more than one count but fewer than ten. The chain's CDR3 is CASSDRTGLGEQFF. CDR3 DNA sequence: TGTGCCAGCAGTGACCGGACAGGTTTGGGTGAGCAGTTCTTC. The V and J genes are TRBV2 and TRBJ2-1, with 7 nucleotides matching TRBD1. The CDR3 loop spans 14 amino acids. V was pared by 3 bases and J by 9 bases, with 8 bases of the junction left unmatched. Germline V gene data show CDR1 as SNHLY and CDR2 as FYNNEI. Complete variable domain (other parts from reference TRBV2 and TRBJ2-1): EPEVTQTPSHQVTQMGQEVILRCVPISNHLYFYWYRQILGQKVEFLVSFYNNEISEKSEIFDDQFSVERPDGSNFTLKIRSTKLEDSAMYFCASSDRTGLGEQFFGPGTRLTVL.

This chain links TRBV11-2 with TRBJ1-1; no definite D call. The germline V and J ends were trimmed by 6 bases and 11 bases, with 16 bases remaining between them. The germline V gene has CDR1 SGHAT and CDR2 FQNNGV. The CDR3 is made up of 12 amino acids. The CDR3 coding sequence is TGTGCCAGCAGTCATGAGTGGTCGAAGGCTTTCTTT. It specifies CASSHEWSKAFF.

This clone came up a few times. Its ends do not fully match the called genes, so a read error is possible. The chain employs TRBV5-1 and TRBJ1-1; 7 bases agree with TRBD1. The CDR3 covers 12 residues. Looked up from germline, CDR1 is SGHRS and CDR2 is YFSETQ. This CDR3 reads CASRTGYTEAFF. In nucleotides, the CDR3 is TGTGCCAGCAGGACAGGATACACTGAAGCTTTCTTT. Drawing the rest from reference TRBV5-1 and TRBJ1-1, the complete variable domain is KAGVTQTPRYLIKTRGQQVTLSCSPISGHRSVSWYQQTPGQGLQFLFEYFSETQRNKGNFPGRFSGRQFSNSRSEMNVSTLELGDSALYLCASRTGYTEAFFGQGTRLTVV.

This chain uses TRBV10-3 with TRBJ2-7; possible D gene TRBD2, 5 bases. Deletions cut 2 bases from V and 0 bases from J, with 11 bases between. The CDR3 runs 15 residues. Germline loops: CDR1 ENHRY, CDR2 SYGVKD. CDR3 region: CAISEEGWSSYEQYV. In DNA, the CDR3 is TGTGCCATCAGTGAGGAGGGCTGGAGCTCCTACGAGCAGTACGTC.

This chain uses TRBV4-2 with TRBJ1-4; 9 bases line up with TRBD1. Germline V CDR1 and CDR2: LGHNA, YNFKEQ. CDR3 length equals 22 residues. After removal of 0 bases from V and 6 bases from J, the junction contained 23 bases not matched to a gene. CDR3 in amino acids: CASSQDVVGGTGWGKPYEKLFF. CDR3 bases: TGTGCCAGCAGCCAAGACGTGGTGGGCGGGACAGGGTGGGGAAAACCTTATGAAAAACTGTTTTTT.